One sample yielded the 18 T cell receptor beta chains listed below, sequenced in a study of breast tumors, draining lymph nodes, adjacent tissues. Axillary draining lymph nodes of breast cancer patients supplied the node samples. TCRdb redid the calling of the multiplex PCR reads with MiXCR, one entry per CDR3 protein. The profile covers approximately 89,000 distinct CDR3 sequences, with approximately 28% appearing a single time and roughly 7.3% taken by the ten largest. Sequencing was done on a sample of axillary lymph node tissue. All receptors derive from a female donor with breast cancer. Some clones in this sample may be carry-over from other donors' samples.

At least ten counts were recorded for this clonotype. This chain connects TRBV7-8 to TRBJ2-4; D is unclear. Germline CDR1 reads SGHVS; CDR2 reads FQNEAQ. The CDR3 spans 16 residues. Between the trimmed V and J ends, which lost 1 base and 0 bases, there was a span of 10 bases. The CDR3 DNA follows: TGTGCCAGCAGCTTAGGCCGAACACTAGCCAAAAACATTCAGTACTTC. Protein: CASSLGRTLAKNIQYF.

This clonotype was counted a few times. The CDR3, as DNA: TGTGCCAGCAGCCCCGCGGGACCCTACGGCTCGGATGAGCAGTTCTTC. Its protein is CASSPAGPYGSDEQFF. The rearrangement uses TRBV5-4 and TRBJ2-1; weak D call: TRBD2 (6 bases). The CDR3 is made up of 16 amino acids. The V gene lost 4 bases and the J gene lost 8 bases, with 22 bases spanning the gap. Germline assignment: CDR1 SGHNT and CDR2 YYREEE (reference sequence). Supplemented by reference TRBV5-4 and TRBJ2-1, the full variable domain reads ETGVTQSPTHLIKTRGQQVTLRCSSQSGHNTVSWYQQALGQGPQFIFQYYREEENGRGNFPPRFSGLQFPNYSSELNVNALELDDSALYLCASSPAGPYGSDEQFFGPGTRLTVL.

The gene calls are TRBV7-2 and TRBJ1-4; no clear D. This CDR3 contains 15 residues. The germline gives CDR1 SGHTA, CDR2 FQGNSA. Trimming cost V 6 bases and J 8 bases, with 19 bases left between them. CDR3 sequence: CASSRRRSDAEKLFF. CDR3 coding DNA: TGTGCCAGCAGTCGACGCCGTTCGGATGCCGAAAAACTGTTTTTT.

In its sample, this clonotype was seen many times. The CDR3 DNA follows: TGTGCCTGGAGTGTAGGAGCGGGGAGAGTGGAGCAGTACTTC. Protein sequence: CAWSVGAGRVEQYF. V is TRBV30 and J is TRBJ2-7; 7 bases map to TRBD2. Germline V gene lookup returns CDR1 GTSNPN and CDR2 SVGIG (reference sequence). There are 14 residues in the CDR3. V lost 0 bases to trimming and J lost 7 bases; unmatched junction nucleotides: 9.

This clonotype was detected many times. CDR3 sequence: CASSPGPNRARSGNTIYF. The DNA of the CDR3 is TGTGCCAGCTCACCTGGGCCCAACCGAGCCCGCTCTGGAAACACCATATATTTT. The chain recombines TRBV18 with TRBJ1-3, with D uncertain. Trimming took off 3 bases at V and 0 bases at J, with 18 bases between the two ends. Germline values: CDR1 KGHSH, CDR2 LQKENI. The CDR3 is 18 amino acids.

This clonotype was detected many times. The J gene is TRBJ2-3, the V gene TRBV7-7; 7 nucleotides match TRBD1. V lost 4 bases and J lost 4; bases outside the gene matches: 2. The V gene's germline CDR1 is SSHAT and CDR2 FNYEAQ (reference sequence). There are 13 residues in the CDR3. In DNA, the CDR3 is TGTGCCAGCAGCTCGGGACAGTCAGATACGCAGTATTTT. This translates into CASSSGQSDTQYF.

This clonotype was seen repeatedly, ten times or more. The gene calls are TRBV7-2 and TRBJ2-5, with D maybe TRBD1 (6 bases). The V end was cut by 5 bases, the J end by 6 bases, with 22 bases between. The CDR3 has 16 amino acids. Germline V lookup: CDR1 SGHTA, CDR2 FQGNSA. CDR3: CASSPRTEGVGKTQYF. The CDR3 nucleotides read TGTGCCAGCAGCCCTCGGACAGAAGGAGTGGGGAAGACCCAGTACTTC.

There are a few counts of this clonotype. V is TRBV6-1 and J is TRBJ1-1; 10 bases match TRBD1. The CDR3 has 16 residues. The germline CDR1 and CDR2 sequences are MNHNS and SASEGT. Trimming at V came to 4 bases and at J to 5 bases, leaving 10 bases not matched to a gene. In DNA, the CDR3 is TGTGCCAGCAGTGCACTGTCGGGGGACAGGGGAACTGAAGCTTTCTTT. Translation gives CASSALSGDRGTEAFF.

This chain links TRBV6-1 with TRBJ1-5; 7 bases align to TRBD1. CDR3 length: 13 amino acids. With V trimmed by 8 bases and J by 3 bases, 4 bases remained unmatched. CDR1 and CDR2 from the germline V gene are MNHNS and SASEGT. The CDR3 reads CASLQGNNQPQHF. For the CDR3, the DNA is TGTGCCAGCTTACAGGGGAACAATCAGCCCCAGCATTTT.

Only one count was recorded for this clonotype. Because the CDR3's place on the DNA is in doubt, the DNA is left out and the CDR3 is given as listed by TCRdb. This chain joins TRBV7-8 and TRBJ2-5; the D call in the table, TRBD2, was not verified against the DNA. The CDR3 length equals 21 residues, ends included. The germline CDR1 and CDR2 sequences are SGHVS and FQNEAQ. The CDR3 sequence: CASSLGPSGDEQYFGQETQYF.

The rearrangement uses TRBV10-3 and TRBJ2-1, with 7 bases lining up with TRBD1. Germline CDR1 is ENHRY and CDR2 is SYGVKD. V lost 9 bases, J lost 12 bases, and 17 bases stayed unmatched. This CDR3 contains 14 residues. The CDR3 protein is CAISDRKGTDTQFF. DNA for the CDR3: TGTGCCATTTCGGACAGGAAGGGCACAGATACGCAGTTCTTC.

This clonotype was observed many times. One junction end disagrees with the germline gene, perhaps due to a read error. V and J are TRBV24-1 and TRBJ2-1, with 7 nucleotides matching TRBD2. CDR1 KGHDR and CDR2 SFDVKD come from the germline V gene. The CDR3 covers 14 residues. CDR3 protein: CATSPSQIGGRRAF. Written as DNA, the CDR3 is TGTGCCACCAGCCCATCACAAATAGGCGGGAGAAGAGCCTTC.

In this sample, this clonotype turned up once. A read error may account for a junction end that differs from germline. The V gene is TRBV5-8, the J gene TRBJ1-5; D unclear. The CDR3 has 14 amino acids. Germline values: CDR1 SGHTS, CDR2 YDEGEE. The CDR3 is CASSRKSSNRPQHF. The CDR3 bases are TGTGCCAGCAGCCGAAAGTCTAGCAATCGGCCCCAGCATTTT.

This clonotype was seen many times. As DNA, the CDR3 is TGTGCCAGCAGCCCACGACTAGCGGGAGATCACAATGAGCAGTTCTTC. It is translated as CASSPRLAGDHNEQFF. The V call is TRBV7-9, the J call TRBJ2-1; 12 nucleotides line up with TRBD2. CDR3 length equals 16 residues. Trimming took 5 bases from V and 5 from J; bases not matched to a gene: 7. Per the germline V gene, CDR1 is SEHNR and CDR2 is FQNEAQ (reference sequence). Full variable domain (remainder filled in from reference TRBV7-9 and TRBJ2-1): DTGVSQNPRHKITKRGQNVTFRCDPISEHNRLYWYRQTLGQGPEFLTYFQNEAQLEKSRLLSDRFSAERPKGSFSTLEIQRTEQGDSAMYLCASSPRLAGDHNEQFFGPGTRLTVL.

As to this clonotype: Being one base from a much bigger clone, this may be a read error. The V call is TRBV5-1, the J call TRBJ2-3, with 12 bases that match TRBD2. Germline assignment: CDR1 SGHRS and CDR2 YFSETQ. Trimming at V came to 5 bases and at J to 6 bases, leaving 4 bases not matched to a gene. There are 14 residues in the CDR3. CDR3: CASSGLAGMDTQYF. The DNA for the CDR3 is TGCGCCAGCAGTGGACTAGCGGGAATGGATACGCAGTATTTT.

This clonotype was observed at least ten times. This sequence joins TRBV19 and TRBJ2-6; TRBD1 matches at 8 bases. Germline assignment: CDR1 LNHDA and CDR2 SQIVND (reference sequence). Trimming at V came to 8 bases and at J to 0 bases, leaving 6 bases not matched to a gene. The CDR3 is 16 residues long. The CDR3 DNA reads TGTGCCAGTGGACAGGGTTCCCGCTCTGGGGCCAACGTCCTGACTTTC. Its protein product is CASGQGSRSGANVLTF.

In this sample, this clonotype turned up many times. The chain is built from TRBV5-1 and TRBJ1-6; possibly TRBD1 for D (6 bases). This CDR3 is built from 13 residues. Germline V gene lookup returns CDR1 SGHRS and CDR2 YFSETQ. V was clipped by 4 bases and J by 7 bases, with 9 bases between them. The CDR3 DNA reads as TGCGCCAGCAGCGTCGGACAGAATTCACCCCTCCACTTT. The encoded protein is CASSVGQNSPLHF. Looking up the rest from reference TRBV5-1 and TRBJ1-6 gives the full variable domain: KAGVTQTPRYLIKTRGQQVTLSCSPISGHRSVSWYQQTPGQGLQFLFEYFSETQRNKGNFPGRFSGRQFSNSRSEMNVSTLELGDSALYLCASSVGQNSPLHFGNGTRLTVT.

There are many counts of this clonotype. The rearrangement uses TRBV20-1 and TRBJ2-1, with TRBD2 matching over 7 bases. Looked up from germline, CDR1 is DFQATT and CDR2 is SNEGSKA (reference sequence). With 6 bases clipped from V and 1 base from J, the junction kept 12 bases outside the gene matches. The CDR3 is 16 amino acids. CDR3: CSASPSGYLSYNEQFF. The CDR3 coding sequence is TGCAGTGCGTCACCTAGCGGATACCTGTCCTACAATGAGCAGTTCTTC.